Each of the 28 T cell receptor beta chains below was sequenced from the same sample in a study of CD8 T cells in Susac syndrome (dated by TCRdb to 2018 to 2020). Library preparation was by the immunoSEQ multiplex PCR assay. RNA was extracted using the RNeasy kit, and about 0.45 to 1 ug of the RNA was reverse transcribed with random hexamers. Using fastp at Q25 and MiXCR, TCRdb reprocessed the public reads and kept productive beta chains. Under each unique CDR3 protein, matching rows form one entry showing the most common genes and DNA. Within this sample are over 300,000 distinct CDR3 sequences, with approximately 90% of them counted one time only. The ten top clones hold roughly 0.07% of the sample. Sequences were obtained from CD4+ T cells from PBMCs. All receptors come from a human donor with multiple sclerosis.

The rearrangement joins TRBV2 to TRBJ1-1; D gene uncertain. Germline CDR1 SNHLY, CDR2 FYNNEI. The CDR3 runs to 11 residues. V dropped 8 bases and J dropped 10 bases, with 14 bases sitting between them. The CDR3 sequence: CASYQLIAAFF. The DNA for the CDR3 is TGTGCCAGCTACCAACTTATTGCAGCTTTCTTT.

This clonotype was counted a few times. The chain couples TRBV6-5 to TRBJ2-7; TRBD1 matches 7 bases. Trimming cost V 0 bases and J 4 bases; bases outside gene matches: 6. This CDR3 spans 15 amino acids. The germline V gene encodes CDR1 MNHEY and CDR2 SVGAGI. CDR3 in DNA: TGTGCCAGCAGTTACTCCCCGGGACAGCCGTACGAGCAGTACTTC. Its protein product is CASSYSPGQPYEQYF.

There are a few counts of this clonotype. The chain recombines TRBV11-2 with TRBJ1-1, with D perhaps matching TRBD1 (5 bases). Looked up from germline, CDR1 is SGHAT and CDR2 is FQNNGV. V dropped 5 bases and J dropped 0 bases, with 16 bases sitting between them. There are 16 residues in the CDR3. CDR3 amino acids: CASSVRGAPMNTEAFF. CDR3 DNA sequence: TGTGCCAGCAGCGTCCGTGGGGCACCAATGAACACTGAAGCTTTCTTT.

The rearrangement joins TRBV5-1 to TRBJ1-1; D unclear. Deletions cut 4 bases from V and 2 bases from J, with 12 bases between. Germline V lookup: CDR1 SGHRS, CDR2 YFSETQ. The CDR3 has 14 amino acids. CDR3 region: CASSPEWSNTEAFF. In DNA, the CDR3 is TGCGCCAGCAGCCCCGAGTGGAGCAACACTGAAGCTTTCTTT.

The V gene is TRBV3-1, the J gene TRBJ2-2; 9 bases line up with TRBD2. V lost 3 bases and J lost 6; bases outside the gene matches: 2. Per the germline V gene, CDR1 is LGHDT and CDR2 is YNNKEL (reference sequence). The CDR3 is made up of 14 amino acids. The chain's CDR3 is CASSHRGRAGELFF. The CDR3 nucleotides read TGTGCCAGCAGCCATCGCGGGAGGGCCGGGGAGCTGTTTTTT.

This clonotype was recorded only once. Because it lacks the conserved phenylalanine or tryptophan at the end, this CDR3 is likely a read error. The CDR3: CSASGPLSNQPQHI. CDR3 coding DNA: TGCAGTGCTAGCGGGCCCCTTAGCAATCAGCCCCAGCATATT. The chain carries TRBV20-1 and TRBJ1-5; D gene ambiguous. The CDR3 length is 14 residues. V was cut by 3 bases and J by 0 bases, with 9 bases left in between. Germline V gives CDR1 DFQATT, CDR2 SNEGSKA (reference sequence).

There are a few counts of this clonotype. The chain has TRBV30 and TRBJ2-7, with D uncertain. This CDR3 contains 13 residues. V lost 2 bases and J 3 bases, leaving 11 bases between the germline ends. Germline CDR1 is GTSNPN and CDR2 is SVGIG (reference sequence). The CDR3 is CAWSQSLYYEQYF. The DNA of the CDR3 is TGTGCCTGGAGTCAATCCTTATACTACGAGCAGTACTTC.

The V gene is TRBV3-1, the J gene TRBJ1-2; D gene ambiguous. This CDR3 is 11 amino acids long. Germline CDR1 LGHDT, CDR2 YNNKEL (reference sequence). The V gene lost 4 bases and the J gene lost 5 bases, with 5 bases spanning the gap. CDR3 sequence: CASSPGYGYTF. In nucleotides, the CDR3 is TGTGCCAGCAGCCCGGGATATGGCTACACCTTC.

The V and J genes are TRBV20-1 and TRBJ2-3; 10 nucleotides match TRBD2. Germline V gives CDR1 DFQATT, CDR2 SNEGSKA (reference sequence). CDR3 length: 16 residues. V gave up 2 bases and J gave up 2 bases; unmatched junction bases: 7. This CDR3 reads CSARIPSGRPTDTQYF. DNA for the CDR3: TGCAGTGCTAGAATTCCTAGCGGGAGACCCACAGATACGCAGTATTTT.

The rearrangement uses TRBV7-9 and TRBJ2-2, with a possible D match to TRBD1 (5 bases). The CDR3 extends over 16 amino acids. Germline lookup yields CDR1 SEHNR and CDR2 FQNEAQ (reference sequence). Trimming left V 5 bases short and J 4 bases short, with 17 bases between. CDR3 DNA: TGTGCCAGCAGCCACCAGACGAAGGGGTTCACCGGGGAGCTGTTTTTT. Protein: CASSHQTKGFTGELFF.

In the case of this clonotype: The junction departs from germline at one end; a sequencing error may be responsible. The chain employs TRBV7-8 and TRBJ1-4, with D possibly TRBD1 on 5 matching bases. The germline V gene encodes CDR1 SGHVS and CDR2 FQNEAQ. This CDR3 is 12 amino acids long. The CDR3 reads CTSSLLGVKLFF. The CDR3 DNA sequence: TGTACCAGCAGCTTATTGGGGGTAAAACTGTTTTTT.

CDR3 DNA: TGTGCCAGCAGTGAGGGGGCTTCAACTAATGAAAAACTGTTTTTT. This encodes CASSEGASTNEKLFF. The J gene is TRBJ1-4, the V gene TRBV2, with a weak D call TRBD1 (6 bases). The CDR3 runs 15 residues. Per the germline V gene, CDR1 is SNHLY and CDR2 is FYNNEI. V lost 3 bases to trimming and J lost 0 bases, with 8 bases between them.

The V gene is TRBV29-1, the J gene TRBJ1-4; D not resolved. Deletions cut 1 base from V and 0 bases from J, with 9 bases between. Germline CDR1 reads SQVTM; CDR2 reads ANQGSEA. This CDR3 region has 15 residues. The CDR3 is CSVEVSGTTNEKLFF. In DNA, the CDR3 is TGCAGCGTTGAAGTCTCCGGAACAACTAATGAAAAACTGTTTTTT.

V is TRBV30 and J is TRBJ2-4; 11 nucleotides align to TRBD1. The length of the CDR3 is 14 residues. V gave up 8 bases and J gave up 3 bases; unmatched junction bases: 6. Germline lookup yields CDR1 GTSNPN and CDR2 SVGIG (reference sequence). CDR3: CAGAGTGGKNIQYF. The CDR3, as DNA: TGTGCCGGGGCCGGGACAGGGGGCAAAAACATTCAGTACTTC.

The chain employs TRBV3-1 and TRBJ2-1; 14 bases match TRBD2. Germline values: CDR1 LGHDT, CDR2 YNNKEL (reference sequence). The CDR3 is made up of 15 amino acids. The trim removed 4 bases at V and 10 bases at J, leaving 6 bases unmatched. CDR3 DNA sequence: TGTGCCAGCAGCCTGACTAGCGGGGGGGCTCAGGAGCAGTTCTTC. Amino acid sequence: CASSLTSGGAQEQFF.

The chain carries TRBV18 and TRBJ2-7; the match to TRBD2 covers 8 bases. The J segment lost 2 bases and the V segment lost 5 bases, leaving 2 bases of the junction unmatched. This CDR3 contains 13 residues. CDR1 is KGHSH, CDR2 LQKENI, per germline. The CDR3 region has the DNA TGTGCCAGCTCAGTAGCGGGAACCTACGAGCAGTACTTC. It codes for CASSVAGTYEQYF.

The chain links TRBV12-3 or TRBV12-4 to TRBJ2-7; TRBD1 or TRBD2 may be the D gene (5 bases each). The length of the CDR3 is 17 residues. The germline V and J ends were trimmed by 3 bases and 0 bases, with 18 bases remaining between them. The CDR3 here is CASSFRAMWGSSYEQYF. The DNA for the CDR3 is TGTGCCAGCAGTTTCCGGGCTATGTGGGGGAGCTCCTACGAGCAGTACTTC.

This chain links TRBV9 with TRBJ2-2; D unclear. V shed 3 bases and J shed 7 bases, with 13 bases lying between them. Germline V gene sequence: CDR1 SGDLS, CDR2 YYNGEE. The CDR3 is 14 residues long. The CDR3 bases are TGTGCCAGCAGCGCCCTAGTATCGAGCGGGGAGCTGTTTTTT. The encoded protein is CASSALVSSGELFF.

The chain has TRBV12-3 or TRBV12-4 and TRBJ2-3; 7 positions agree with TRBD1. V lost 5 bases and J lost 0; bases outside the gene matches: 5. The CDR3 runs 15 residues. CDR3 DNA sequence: TGTGCCAGCAGTCTGGGGGACAGTAGCACAGATACGCAGTATTTT. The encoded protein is CASSLGDSSTDTQYF.

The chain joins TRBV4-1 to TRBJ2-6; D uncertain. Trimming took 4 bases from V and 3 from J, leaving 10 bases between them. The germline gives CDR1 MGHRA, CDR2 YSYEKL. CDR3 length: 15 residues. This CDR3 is CASSPFGLGANVLTF. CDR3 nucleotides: TGCGCCAGCAGCCCCTTCGGGCTTGGGGCCAACGTCCTGACTTTC.

CDR3 DNA sequence: TGTGCCAGCAGCCCGTCCCCGGGGCCTTGGGGCTACACCTTC. Its translation is CASSPSPGPWGYTF. This chain joins TRBV7-2 and TRBJ1-2; tentative D call: TRBD1 (5 bases). The germline CDR1 and CDR2 sequences are SGHTA and FQGNSA. The CDR3 has 14 amino acids. V shed 5 bases and J shed 8 bases, with 18 bases lying between them.

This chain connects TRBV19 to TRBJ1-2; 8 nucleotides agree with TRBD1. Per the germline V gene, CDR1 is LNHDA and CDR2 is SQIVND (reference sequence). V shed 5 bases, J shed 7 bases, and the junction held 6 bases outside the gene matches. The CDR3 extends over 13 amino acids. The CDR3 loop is CASSADRGFGYTF. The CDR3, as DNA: TGTGCCAGTAGTGCTGACAGGGGATTTGGCTACACCTTC.

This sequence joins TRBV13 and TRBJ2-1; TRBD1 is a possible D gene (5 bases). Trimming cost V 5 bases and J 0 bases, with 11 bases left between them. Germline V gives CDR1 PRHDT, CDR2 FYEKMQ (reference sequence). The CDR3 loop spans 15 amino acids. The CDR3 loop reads CASSKGVSSYNEQFF. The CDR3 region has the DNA TGTGCCAGCAGCAAAGGGGTAAGCTCCTACAATGAGCAGTTCTTC.

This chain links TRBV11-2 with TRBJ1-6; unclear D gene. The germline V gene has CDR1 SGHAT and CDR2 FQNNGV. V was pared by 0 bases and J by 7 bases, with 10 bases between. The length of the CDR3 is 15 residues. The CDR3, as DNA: TGTGCCAGCAGCTTAGAAGGCGAGGGAAATTCACCCCTCCACTTT. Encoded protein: CASSLEGEGNSPLHF.

In DNA, the CDR3 is TGTGCCAGCAGTTTAGGACAGGGTTATGTCGGAGAAGAGACCCAGTACTTC. This codes for CASSLGQGYVGEETQYF. V is TRBV12-3 or TRBV12-4 and J is TRBJ2-5, with 7 nucleotides matching TRBD1. V lost 1 base, J lost 3 bases, and 11 bases stayed unmatched. The CDR3 covers 17 residues.

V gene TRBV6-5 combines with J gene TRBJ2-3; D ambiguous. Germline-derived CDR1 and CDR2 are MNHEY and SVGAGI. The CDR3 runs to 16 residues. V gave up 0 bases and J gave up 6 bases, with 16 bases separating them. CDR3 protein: CASSYSGKTGGDTQYF. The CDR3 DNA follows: TGTGCCAGCAGTTACTCGGGAAAAACTGGTGGGGATACGCAGTATTTT.

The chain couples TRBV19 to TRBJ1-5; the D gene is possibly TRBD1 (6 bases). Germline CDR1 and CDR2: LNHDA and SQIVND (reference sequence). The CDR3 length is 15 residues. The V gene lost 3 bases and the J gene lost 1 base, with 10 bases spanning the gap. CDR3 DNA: TGTGCCAGTAGTATGGCAGGGGAAAGCAATCAGCCCCAGCATTTT. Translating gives CASSMAGESNQPQHF.

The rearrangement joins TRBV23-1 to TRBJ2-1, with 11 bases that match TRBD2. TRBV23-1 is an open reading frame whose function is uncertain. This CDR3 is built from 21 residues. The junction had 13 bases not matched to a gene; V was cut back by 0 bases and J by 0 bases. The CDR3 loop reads CASSQSKASGGPSSSYNEQFF. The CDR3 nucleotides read TGCGCCAGCAGTCAATCGAAGGCTAGCGGGGGGCCCTCGAGCTCCTACAATGAGCAGTTCTTC.